These T cell receptor beta chains were read from a single sample in a study of read filtering for tumor transcriptome and immune sequencing. TCRdb itself ran the reads through MiXCR, one entry per CDR3 protein. This table holds some 50,000 distinct CDR3 sequences, less than 20% found once. What was sequenced was a population of CD138-negative cells sorted from bone marrow. The receptors were gathered from a donor aged 40 or older with multiple myeloma. Both conserved end residues are part of each CDR3. The D gene is left open where the match is weak. Size tells how often a clone was seen (once, few, many) or the class of an expanded clone, and some rows leave it out.

clone_size d_call j_call v_call cdr3_aa cdr3_nt
. TRBD1 TRBJ2-2 TRBV7-6 CASSLTGPLSTGELFF TGTGCCAGCAGCTTGACAGGGCCCCTTTCGACCGGGGAGCTGTTTTTT
many . TRBJ2-3 TRBV4-1 CASSQDTDTQYF TGCGCCAGCAGCCAAGACACAGATACGCAGTATTTT
many TRBD2 TRBJ2-3 TRBV28 CASSLLLAGLRDTQYF TGTGCCAGCAGTTTACTACTAGCGGGGCTACGAGATACGCAGTATTTT
many TRBD2 TRBJ2-1 TRBV5-5 CASSPHLAGDYNEQFF TGTGCCAGCAGCCCACATCTAGCGGGGGACTACAATGAGCAGTTCTTC
many TRBD1 TRBJ1-1 TRBV29-1 CSVGEQGTEAFF TGCAGCGTTGGTGAACAGGGGACTGAAGCTTTCTTT
. TRBD1 TRBJ1-2 TRBV12-3/TRBV12-4 CASTWSGTDYGYTF TGTGCCAGCACCTGGTCCGGGACAGACTATGGCTACACCTTC
many TRBD1 TRBJ2-2 TRBV28 CASSPGQPGELFF TGTGCCAGCAGCCCGGGACAGCCCGGGGAGCTGTTTTTT
. . TRBJ1-5 TRBV7-9 CASNLGDQPQHF TGTGCCAGCAACCTTGGGGATCAGCCCCAGCATTTT
many . TRBJ2-3 TRBV4-1 CASSLNLGATDTQYF TGCGCCAGCAGCCTGAATCTGGGGGCTACAGATACGCAGTATTTT
many . TRBJ1-2 TRBV29-1 CSVPTPQGSYGYTF TGCAGCGTTCCCACCCCCCAGGGGAGCTATGGCTACACCTTC